The clone carrying this T cell receptor beta chain was detected a few times. Antigen: not known. Samples were taken at baseline and on day 1 of cycles 4 and 7. This CDR3 comprises 15 residues. V was pared by 6 bases and J by 0 bases, with 6 bases of the junction left unmatched. CDR1 SNHLY and CDR2 FYNNEI come from the germline V gene. This record belongs to a study of OX40 agonist ivuxolimab in advanced cancers. General study findings and limits: Expanded clones belonging to CD8+ T cells outnumbered, on average, those of CD4+. The study observed clonal expansion of CD4+ and CD8+ blood T cells by week 6 at 0.1 to 3.0 mg/kg.

The assay was immunoSEQ multiplex PCR, and TCRdb's table has in-frame clones only and misses some. The data contain 48,000 or so clones, about 88% of them singletons. The rearrangement joins TRBV2 to TRBJ2-3; 7 bases line up with TRBD2. Sequencing was performed on CD4+ or CD8+ T cells sorted from blood, taken in a trial of the OX40 agonist ivuxolimab. The TCR was taken from an adult with an advanced solid tumor such as melanoma, head and neck, liver or kidney cancer. The CDR3 region is CASRGDYHSTDTQYF. The CDR3 DNA reads as TGTGCCAGCAGGGGGGACTACCATAGCACAGATACGCAGTATTTT.